This entry features one TCR beta chain sequence. This sample stems from a study of blood T cell repertoires in COVID-19. Study at large: COVID-19 samples, acute and convalescent, were from the United States, Italy and Spain.

Between the trimmed V and J ends, which lost 6 bases and 2 bases, there was a span of 17 bases. CDR3 length: 15 residues. The germline V gene encodes CDR1 ENHRY and CDR2 SYGVKD. The data were produced by immunoSEQ multiplex PCR, yet TCRdb's version contains in-frame clones alone and is incomplete. The sample has about 82,000 clones, roughly 82% seen once. The clonotype was recovered from a man aged 45-60 years with active or convalescent COVID-19. This chain connects TRBV10-3 to TRBJ2-7, with D possibly being TRBD1 (6 bases). The sequenced sample was peripheral blood. CDR3 nucleotide sequence: TGTGCCATCAGCCCACAGACAGGCGCTACCTACGAGCAGTACTTC. Translating it yields CAISPQTGATYEQYF.